This T cell receptor beta chain was sequenced in a study of T cell responses to AZD1222 COVID-19 vaccine. TCRdb's table, derived via immunoSEQ multiplex PCR, lists solely in-frame clones and lacks some. The sample gives roughly 130,000 clones, about 90% of which show up once; around 6.9% is in the top ten. The germline gives CDR1 LNHDA, CDR2 SQIVND (reference sequence). The junction had 9 bases not matched to a gene; V was cut back by 7 bases and J by 0 bases. The CDR3 has 16 residues. The sequenced sample was peripheral blood, obtained 28 days after the second dose of the MenACWY control vaccine. The genes are TRBV19 and TRBJ1-3, with 7 nucleotides matching TRBD1. This clonotype was obtained from an adult who received the MenACWY meningococcal vaccine as a control. Written as DNA, the CDR3 is TGTGCCAGTACTACGACAGGGCCCAGCTCTGGAAACACCATATATTTT. It codes for CASTTTGPSSGNTIYF.